This TCR beta chain is drawn from a study of technical replicates of blood from a few donors. CDR1 is MNHEY, CDR2 SVGAGI, per germline. Between the trimmed V and J ends, which lost 6 bases and 1 base, there was a span of 12 bases. The CDR3 extends over 14 amino acids. Data came from immunoSEQ multiplex PCR; TCRdb stores just in-frame clones and leaves some out. Of tens of thousands of clones in the sample, just under 90% are singletons; the top ten hold more than 4%. J is TRBJ1-1 and V is TRBV6-5; tentatively, D is TRBD1 (6 bases). What was sequenced was PBMCs. The TCR sequence derives from a human donor in good health. Some clones in this sample may be carry-over from other donors' samples. The CDR3 coding sequence is TGTGCCAGCAGCCACAGGGCCAGGAACACTGAAGCTTTCTTT. It yields the protein CASSHRARNTEAFF.